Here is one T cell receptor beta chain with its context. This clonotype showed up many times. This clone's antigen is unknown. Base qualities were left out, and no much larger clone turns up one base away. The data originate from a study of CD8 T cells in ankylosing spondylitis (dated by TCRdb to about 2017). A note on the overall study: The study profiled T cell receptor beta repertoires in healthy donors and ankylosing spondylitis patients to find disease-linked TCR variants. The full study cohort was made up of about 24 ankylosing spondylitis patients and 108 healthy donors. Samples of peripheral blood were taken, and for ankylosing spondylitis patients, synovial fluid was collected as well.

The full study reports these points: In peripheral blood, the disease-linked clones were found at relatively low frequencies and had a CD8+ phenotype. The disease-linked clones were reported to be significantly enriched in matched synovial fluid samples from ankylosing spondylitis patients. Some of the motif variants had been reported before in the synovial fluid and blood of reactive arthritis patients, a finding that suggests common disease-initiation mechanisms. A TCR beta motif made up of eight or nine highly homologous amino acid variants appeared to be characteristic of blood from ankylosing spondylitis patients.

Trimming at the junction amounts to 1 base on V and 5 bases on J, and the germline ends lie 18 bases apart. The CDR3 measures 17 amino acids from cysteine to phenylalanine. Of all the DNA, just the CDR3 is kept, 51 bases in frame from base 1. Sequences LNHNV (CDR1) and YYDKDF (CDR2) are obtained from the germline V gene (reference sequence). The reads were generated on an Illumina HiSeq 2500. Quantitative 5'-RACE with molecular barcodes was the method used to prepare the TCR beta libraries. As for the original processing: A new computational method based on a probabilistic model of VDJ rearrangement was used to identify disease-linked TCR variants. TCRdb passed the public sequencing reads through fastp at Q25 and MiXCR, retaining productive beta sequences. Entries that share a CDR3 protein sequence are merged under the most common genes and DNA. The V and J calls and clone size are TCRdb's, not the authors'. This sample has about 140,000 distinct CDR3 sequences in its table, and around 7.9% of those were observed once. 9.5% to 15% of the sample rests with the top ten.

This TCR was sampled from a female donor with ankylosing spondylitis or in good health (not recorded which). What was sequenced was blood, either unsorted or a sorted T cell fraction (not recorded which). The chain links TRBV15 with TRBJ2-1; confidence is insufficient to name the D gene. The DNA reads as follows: TGTGCCACCAGCAGAGTGGTCGGCCGTATGCCACACAATGAGCAGTTCTTC. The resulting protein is CATSRVVGRMPHNEQFF. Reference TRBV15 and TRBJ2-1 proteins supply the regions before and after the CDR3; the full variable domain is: DAMVIQNPRYQVTQFGKPVTLSCSQTLNHNVMYWYQQKSSQAPKLLFHYYDKDFNNEADTPDNFQSRRPNTSFCFLDIRSPGLGDTAMYLCATSRVVGRMPHNEQFFGPGTRLTVL.